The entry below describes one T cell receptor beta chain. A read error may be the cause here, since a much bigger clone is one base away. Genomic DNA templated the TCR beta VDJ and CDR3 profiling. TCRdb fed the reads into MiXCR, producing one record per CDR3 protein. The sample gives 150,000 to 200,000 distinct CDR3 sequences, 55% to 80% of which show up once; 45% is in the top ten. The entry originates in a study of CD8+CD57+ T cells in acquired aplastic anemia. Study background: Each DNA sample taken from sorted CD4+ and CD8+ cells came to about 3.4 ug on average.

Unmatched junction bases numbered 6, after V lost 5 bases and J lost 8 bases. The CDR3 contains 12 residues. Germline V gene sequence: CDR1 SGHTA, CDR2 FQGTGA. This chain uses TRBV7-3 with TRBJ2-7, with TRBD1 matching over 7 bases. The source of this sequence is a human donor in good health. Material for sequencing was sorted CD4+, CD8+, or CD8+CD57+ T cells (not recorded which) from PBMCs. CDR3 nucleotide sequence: TGTGCCAGCAGCCAGAACAGGGGCAAGCAGTACTTC. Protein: CASSQNRGKQYF.